This T cell receptor beta chain was identified during a study of blood T cell repertoires in COVID-19. Profiled with immunoSEQ multiplex PCR; TCRdb holds only in-frame clones, not every one. The sample consists of about 270,000 clones, 86% of them appearing once. The sequence was collected from a woman over 75 with COVID-19, enrolled during active disease. Sequenced material: peripheral blood.

The CDR3 sequence is CASSLDLLAGRDTQYF. CDR3 coding DNA: TGTGCCAGCAGCTTAGATCTTCTAGCGGGGCGGGATACGCAGTATTTT. V usage is TRBV11-2 and J usage is TRBJ2-3, with 9 nucleotides matching TRBD2. Germline assignment: CDR1 SGHAT and CDR2 FQNNGV. Trimming removed 0 bases from V and 6 bases from J; junction bases left unmatched: 7. There are 16 residues in the CDR3.